This T cell receptor beta chain originates from a study of blood T cell repertoires in COVID-19. As for the study in general: Acute and convalescent COVID-19 specimens originated in the United States, Italy and Spain. PBMCs, B-cell-depleted T cells, or T cells provided the cDNA or gDNA that made up the material.

Methods used by the authors: The assay estimated nucleated cells by amplifying reference gene primers. The repertoire was sequenced with immunoSEQ multiplex PCR; TCRdb's copy has only in-frame clones and lacks some. V, J and clone size are those of that table, while D and trimming were read from the DNA. Of hundreds of thousands of clones detected, 85% appear once; the ten largest clones hold around 4%. CDR1 and CDR2 (germline): MNHEY, SVGAGI. The V end was cut by 0 bases, the J end by 7 bases, with 16 bases between. The CDR3 has 15 residues. This chain connects TRBV6-5 to TRBJ2-7, with unresolved D. The receptor was isolated from a woman in her 50s with active or convalescent COVID-19. The specimen was peripheral blood. DNA for the CDR3: TGTGCCAGCAGTTACTCGAATGTCCGGGTGGGTGAGCAGTACTTC. Translating it yields CASSYSNVRVGEQYF.